This T cell receptor (beta chain) was identified in a study of blood T cell repertoires in COVID-19. Assay used: immunoSEQ multiplex PCR; TCRdb lists only in-frame clones, some missing. There are around 310,000 clones in the sample; about 90% occur only once, and 5% lies in the top ten. This CDR3 has 16 residues. Trimming stripped 3 bases from V and 0 bases from J, with 12 bases between. The germline CDR1 and CDR2 sequences are MNHEY and SMNVEV (reference sequence). Recruits, aged roughly 18 to 95 years, lived in under 25 US areas. Participant-given clinical history determined each cohort assignment. Sequences were obtained from PBMCs or T cells enriched from blood (not recorded which). The rearrangement joins TRBV27 to TRBJ2-4, with D possibly TRBD1 on 6 matching bases. This TCR derives from a man younger than 40 who had recovered from COVID-19. The CDR3 loop reads CASSFRTVLAKNIQYF. The DNA for the CDR3 is TGTGCCAGCAGTTTCCGGACAGTTCTAGCCAAAAACATTCAGTACTTC.